One sample yielded the 24 T cell receptor beta chains listed below, sequenced in a study of beta chain features in type 1 diabetes. Study outcomes and limitations: Type 1 diabetes patients showed a moderate but significant shortening of TCRB CDR3s in all four CD4+ subsets.

No antigen is known for these receptors. Every bit of the isolated RNA underwent reverse transcription, so sequencing read expressed TCRB transcripts. Sequencing was performed with immunoSEQ multiplex PCR; in TCRdb, only in-frame clones are kept and a portion is missing. This table holds 240,000 or so clones, roughly 22% found once. Sequenced input: naive CD4+ T cells from blood. These receptors all come from a middle-aged woman with type 1 diabetes.

This clone was detected a few times. This sample also contains other DNA sequences that code for the same CDR3. The V and J genes are TRBV9 and TRBJ1-2, with 7 bases that match TRBD1. Trimming cost V 2 bases and J 4 bases; bases outside gene matches: 5. CDR3 length: 14 amino acids. From germline, CDR1 is SGDLS and CDR2 YYNGEE. The CDR3 sequence: CASSVEGAGYGYTF. DNA for the CDR3: TGTGCCAGCAGCGTGGAGGGGGCAGGCTATGGCTACACCTTC.

The chain uses TRBV29-1 and TRBJ1-1; D is unclear. This CDR3 region has 15 residues. The V and J ends lost 7 bases and 0 bases respectively, with 18 bases between them. The germline gives CDR1 SQVTM, CDR2 ANQGSEA. In DNA form, the CDR3 reads TGCAGCGGGAGTATAGGCAAAAGCATGAACACTGAAGCTTTCTTT. Translation gives CSGSIGKSMNTEAFF.

The V and J genes are TRBV9 and TRBJ2-7, with D possibly matching TRBD2 (5 bases). Germline lookup yields CDR1 SGDLS and CDR2 YYNGEE. This CDR3 has 15 residues. V was trimmed by 2 bases and J by 2 bases, leaving 14 bases between them. Here the CDR3 reads CASSVTGEPTYEQYF. CDR3 nucleotides: TGTGCCAGCAGCGTTACCGGGGAGCCCACCTACGAGCAGTACTTC.

A few counts support this clone. The chain links TRBV19 to TRBJ1-5; D gene unclear. Deletions cut 5 bases from V and 2 bases from J, with 10 bases between. The germline V gene has CDR1 LNHDA and CDR2 SQIVND (reference sequence). There are 14 residues in the CDR3. Written as DNA, the CDR3 is TGTGCCAGTAGTGAAGGCGGGGGCAATCAGCCCCAGCATTTT. This sequence encodes CASSEGGGNQPQHF.

This chain joins TRBV5-8 and TRBJ1-2; D remains unclear. Germline V gene sequence: CDR1 SGHTS, CDR2 YDEGEE. The germline V and J ends were trimmed by 0 bases and 7 bases, with 4 bases remaining between them. The CDR3 loop spans 11 amino acids. The CDR3 sequence is CASSLVRGYTF. CDR3 DNA sequence: TGTGCCAGCAGCTTGGTTCGTGGCTACACCTTC.

This chain links TRBV29-1 with TRBJ1-5; a weak D match, TRBD1 (5 bases). The CDR3 extends over 12 amino acids. CDR1 and CDR2 from the germline V gene are SQVTM and ANQGSEA. V was cut by 5 bases and J by 3 bases, with 8 bases left in between. The CDR3 region has the DNA TGCAGCGTTATAGGGGTCAATCAGCCCCAGCATTTT. Protein product: CSVIGVNQPQHF.

The rearrangement links TRBV30 to TRBJ1-2; 11 nucleotides agree with TRBD1. The CDR3 is made up of 16 amino acids. V was pared by 1 base and J by 4 bases, with 8 bases of the junction left unmatched. Germline V gives CDR1 GTSNPN, CDR2 SVGIG (reference sequence). The CDR3 DNA is TGTGCCTGGAGTGGGGACCTGGGACAGGGGGTCTATGGCTACACCTTC. This encodes CAWSGDLGQGVYGYTF.

This chain joins TRBV2 and TRBJ2-1; 7 bases map to TRBD1. The CDR3 totals 15 residues. Trimming at V came to 6 bases and at J to 1 base, leaving 6 bases not matched to a gene. Per germline, CDR1 SNHLY and CDR2 FYNNEI. The CDR3 loop is CASRIQGSSYNEQFF. CDR3 nucleotide sequence: TGTGCCAGCAGGATACAGGGGTCGTCCTACAATGAGCAGTTCTTC.

V and J are TRBV9 and TRBJ2-3; D gene uncertain. CDR1 and CDR2 from the germline V gene are SGDLS and YYNGEE. The CDR3 runs 17 residues. The V end was cut by 0 bases, the J end by 1 base, with 15 bases between. The CDR3 DNA reads as TGTGCCAGCAGCGTAGTCCCCCTCTCGGTTGGCACAGATACGCAGTATTTT. It specifies CASSVVPLSVGTDTQYF.

This clone was seen more than once but under ten times. In nucleotides, the CDR3 is TGTGCCAGCAGCGCAGACACTGGGCAGCCCCAGCATTTT. Translation: CASSADTGQPQHF. V usage is TRBV2 and J usage is TRBJ1-5; no firm D call. This CDR3 spans 13 amino acids. The germline gives CDR1 SNHLY, CDR2 FYNNEI. Trimming pared 6 bases from V and 7 bases from J, leaving 13 bases between.

V usage is TRBV28 and J usage is TRBJ2-3; D is unclear. Germline CDR1 and CDR2: MDHEN and SYDVKM. There are 11 residues in the CDR3. V dropped 6 bases and J dropped 2 bases, with 3 bases sitting between them. CDR3 region: CASSNTDTQYF. The CDR3 coding sequence is TGTGCCAGCAGCAACACAGATACGCAGTATTTT.

V and J are TRBV7-9 and TRBJ2-4, with D possibly TRBD2 on 5 matching bases. Germline V gene sequence: CDR1 SEHNR, CDR2 FQNEAQ (reference sequence). The CDR3 has 15 amino acids. Between the trimmed V and J ends, which lost 3 bases and 5 bases, there was a span of 14 bases. The CDR3 DNA reads TGTGCCAGCAGCTTGAGTAGGAGCGGCCAAAACATTCAGTACTTC. Protein sequence: CASSLSRSGQNIQYF.

The V and J genes are TRBV29-1 and TRBJ2-3; perhaps TRBD2 as D (5 bases). The CDR3 is 12 residues long. The germline V gene has CDR1 SQVTM and CDR2 ANQGSEA. V was clipped by 1 base and J by 5 bases, with 7 bases between them. The CDR3 region is CSVEGSVDTQYF. DNA of the CDR3: TGCAGCGTTGAAGGTAGCGTAGATACGCAGTATTTT.

This clone occurred once. The chain is built from TRBV25-1 and TRBJ1-1; D is undetermined. Deletions cut 4 bases from V and 2 bases from J, with 8 bases between. The CDR3 length is 13 residues. Germline V gene sequence: CDR1 MGHDK, CDR2 SYGVNS. The CDR3 DNA sequence: TGTGCCAGCAGTGTCACAGAAAACACTGAAGCTTTCTTT. It yields the protein CASSVTENTEAFF.

The J gene is TRBJ1-1, the V gene TRBV5-1, with D unclear. The CDR3 extends over 18 amino acids. Trimming took 4 bases from V and 1 from J, leaving 23 bases between them. In germline, CDR1 is SGHRS, CDR2 YFSETQ. CDR3 DNA: TGCGCCAGCAGCCATACGACCGTTACCAGACTGGGGAACACTGAAGCTTTCTTT. It encodes CASSHTTVTRLGNTEAFF.

This clone has a handful of counts. J is TRBJ2-7 and V is TRBV7-2, with D perhaps TRBD1 (5 bases). With 5 bases removed from V and 7 bases from J, the gap between germline ends came to 15 bases. CDR1 and CDR2 (germline): SGHTA, FQGNSA. The CDR3 is 13 residues long. Here the CDR3 DNA reads TGTGCCAGCAGCCCAACCACAGGAATTGAGCAGTACTTC. Translating gives CASSPTTGIEQYF.

This clone occurred a few times. This chain joins TRBV5-1 and TRBJ2-7; 10 bases match TRBD2. The germline gives CDR1 SGHRS, CDR2 YFSETQ. The CDR3 spans 15 residues. Germline trimming cut 4 bases from V and 9 bases from J; bases unmatched to any gene: 13. The CDR3 DNA reads TGCGCCAGCAGCGACCAGCGGGAGGGCCTGATCGGGCAGTACTTC. It yields the protein CASSDQREGLIGQYF.

The chain joins TRBV4-1 to TRBJ1-2; the D is unclear. The CDR3 loop spans 11 amino acids. V dropped 1 base and J dropped 8 bases, with 5 bases sitting between them. Germline V CDR1 and CDR2: MGHRA, YSYEKL. The CDR3 DNA reads TGCGCCAGCAGCCAAGTCGGGGGCTACACCTTC. Its protein product is CASSQVGGYTF.

The chain uses TRBV6-5 and TRBJ2-7; 10 bases are a match to TRBD2. Looked up from germline, CDR1 is MNHEY and CDR2 is SVGAGI. After removal of 6 bases from V and 4 bases from J, the junction contained 3 bases not matched to a gene. The CDR3 loop spans 13 amino acids. The DNA of the CDR3 is TGTGCCAGCAGGGGGACTAGCGTTTACGAGCAGTACTTC. This encodes CASRGTSVYEQYF.

This clone has more than one count but fewer than ten. This chain joins TRBV18 and TRBJ1-1; TRBD1 matches at 9 bases. CDR3 size: 15 residues. V was pared by 6 bases and J by 5 bases, with 10 bases of the junction left unmatched. CDR1 is KGHSH, CDR2 LQKENI, per germline. This CDR3 is CASSDGRQGVTEAFF. In DNA, the CDR3 is TGTGCCAGCTCCGATGGTCGACAGGGGGTGACTGAAGCTTTCTTT.

This chain links TRBV30 with TRBJ2-3; TRBD2 agrees at 7 bases. J lost 4 bases, V lost 0 bases, and 4 bases had no gene match. Germline values: CDR1 GTSNPN, CDR2 SVGIG (reference sequence). CDR3 length equals 14 residues. CDR3 coding DNA: TGTGCCTGGAGTGTGGGGGGAGGGGCAGATACGCAGTATTTT. It encodes CAWSVGGGADTQYF.

CDR3 nucleotides: TGTGCCAGCAGCCCCGGACAGATGAACACTGAAGCTTTCTTT. Amino acid sequence: CASSPGQMNTEAFF. This chain uses TRBV7-3 with TRBJ1-1, with TRBD1 as a possible D gene (6 bases). The CDR3 consists of 14 residues. Germline assignment: CDR1 SGHTA and CDR2 FQGTGA. Trimming removed 5 bases at V and 0 bases at J, with 10 bases between.

This clone was counted only a few times. V and J are TRBV25-1 and TRBJ1-2, with 7 positions matching TRBD1. This CDR3 spans 17 amino acids. The germline gives CDR1 MGHDK, CDR2 SYGVNS. V shed 6 bases, J shed 4 bases, and the junction held 17 bases outside the gene matches. CDR3 sequence reads: CASSEGPGRGELYGYTF. In nucleotides, the CDR3 is TGTGCCAGCAGCGAAGGCCCGGGCAGGGGGGAACTCTATGGCTACACCTTC.

This clone was counted only a few times. The V and J genes are TRBV7-2 and TRBJ1-1; TRBD1 aligns across 8 bases. Germline V gene sequence: CDR1 SGHTA, CDR2 FQGNSA. V gave up 3 bases and J gave up 3 bases; unmatched junction bases: 0. The CDR3 is 13 residues long. The chain's CDR3 is CASSLDRDTEAFF. As DNA, the CDR3 is TGTGCCAGCAGCTTGGACAGGGACACTGAAGCTTTCTTT.